This record concerns one T cell receptor beta chain sequence. The source of the sample is a study of OX40 agonist ivuxolimab in advanced cancers. Study context: As their treatment, patients were administered ivuxolimab, an agonistic anti-OX40 (CD134) antibody. Therapy given before enrollment (anti-PD-1, anti-PD-L1 or anti-CTLA-4) was allowed, and approximately 40% had some.

Clones were read by immunoSEQ multiplex PCR, and TCRdb kept only the in-frame ones, dropping some. The data show 42,000 or so clones, more than 75% seen once. With 7 bases removed from V and 0 bases from J, the gap between germline ends came to 21 bases. Germline V lookup: CDR1 SQVTM, CDR2 ANQGSEA. This CDR3 spans 16 amino acids. The gene calls are TRBV29-1 and TRBJ1-1, with a weak D call TRBD1 (6 bases). The TCR was taken from an adult with an advanced solid tumor such as melanoma, head and neck, liver or kidney cancer. Sequenced here: CD4+ or CD8+ T cells sorted from blood, sampled in a trial of the OX40 agonist ivuxolimab. The CDR3 here is CSAAGGLGIMNTEAFF. The CDR3 nucleotides read TGCAGCGCCGCCGGGGGCCTTGGGATCATGAACACTGAAGCTTTCTTT.